The clone carrying this T cell receptor beta chain was found once. Germline assignment: CDR1 ENHRY and CDR2 SYGVKD. Trimming cost V 7 bases and J 5 bases; bases outside gene matches: 6. The CDR3 loop spans 13 amino acids. This entry is derived from a study of blood T cell repertoires in COVID-19. As for the study in general: There were acute and convalescent COVID-19 samples, and they came from the United States, Italy and Spain. T cells, B-cell-depleted T cells, or PBMCs supplied cDNA or gDNA.

Authors' methods: Using reference gene primer amplification, nucleated cell counts were estimated. Profiled with immunoSEQ multiplex PCR; TCRdb holds only in-frame clones, not every one. V and J calls and clone size are copied from that table; D and trimming were computed from the DNA. The profile shows 350,000 or so clones, 65% to 85% of them singletons. The clonotype was recovered from a man between 25 and 39 years old with active or convalescent COVID-19. V gene TRBV10-3 combines with J gene TRBJ1-1; 8 bases match TRBD1. Sequences were obtained from peripheral blood. The CDR3 DNA sequence: TGTGCCATCACCTCGACAGGGGAGACTGAAGCTTTCTTT. Its protein product is CAITSTGETEAFF.